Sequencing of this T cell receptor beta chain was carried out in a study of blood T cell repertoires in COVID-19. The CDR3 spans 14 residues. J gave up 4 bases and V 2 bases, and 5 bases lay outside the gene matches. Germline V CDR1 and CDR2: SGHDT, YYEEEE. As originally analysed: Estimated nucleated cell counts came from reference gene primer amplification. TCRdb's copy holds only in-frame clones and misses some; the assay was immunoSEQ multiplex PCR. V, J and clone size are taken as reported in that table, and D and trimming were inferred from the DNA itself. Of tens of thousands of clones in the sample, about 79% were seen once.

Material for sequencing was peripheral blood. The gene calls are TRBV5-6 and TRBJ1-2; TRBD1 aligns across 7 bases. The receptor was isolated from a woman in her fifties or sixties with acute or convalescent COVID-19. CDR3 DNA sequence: TGTGCCAGCAGCTTTCGACAGGGATTCTATGGCTACACCTTC. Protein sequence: CASSFRQGFYGYTF.